This T cell receptor beta chain was captured in a study of STAT5B mutations in CD4+ large granular lymphocyte leukemia (dated by TCRdb to about 2022). General notes on the study: Among the healthy controls, the CDR3 'QG' motif was associated with a particular HLA allele. The study compared the TCRbeta repertoires of patients with CD4+ T-cell large granular lymphocyte leukemia against the TCRbeta repertoires of healthy blood donors. Flow cytometry performed on FACSCanto II or FACSVerse showed that the purified fractions had more than 95% purity among lymphocytes.

TCRbeta rearrangements were sequenced from genomic DNA using the immunoSEQ assay at survey resolution. The authors' pipeline ran thus. In the TCR sequencing data, the lowest productive clonotype frequency that could be detected was 2.59 x 10-5. Only productive TCRbeta rearrangements, meaning sequences that were complete and in-frame, were kept for the analyses. Sample clonality was computed as Simpson clonality in the immunoSEQ Analyzer version 3.0. Clones were categorized by frequency as very rare, small, medium, large (1-20%) or hyperexpanded (>20%). Generation probabilities were estimated with OLGA 1.2.3, V-gene circos plots were made with VDJtools, specificities were searched in VDJdb, and CDR3 motifs were identified with GLIPH. Held by TCRdb, this immuneACCESS table contains in-frame sequences only and omits some clones. Under half of the omission traces to an unresolved V gene where checked; the cause of the rest is unknown. V and J calls and clone size come straight from that table; D and trimming were deduced from the DNA. The sample contains under 25,000 clones, roughly 69% of them found a single time. Of the sample, approximately 9.5% is held by the ten largest clones.

CDR1 and CDR2 are drawn from the germline V gene: SQVTM, ANQGSEA. From cysteine to phenylalanine, the CDR3 is 14 amino acids long. Only CDR3 DNA is held: 42 bases, read in frame from base 1. V trim: 6 bases; J trim: 6 bases; unmatched bases: 7. Overall study results and their limits: Data were not HLA-matched; higher clonality in CD4+ versus CD8+ T-LGLL could reflect the relatively small sample size. Main leukemic clonotypes were private to each patient, although about 25% appeared at low frequency in other patients' non-leukemic repertoires. Enrichment of TRBV06-family usage was observed among the top patient clones (8/27) relative to healthy controls (2/35). Compared with healthy CD4+ repertoires, CD4-sorted patient repertoires appeared more clonal, and this difference remained even after the putative leukemic clones were removed.

The healthy controls were 40 or so blood donors, and the buffy coats of these donors were supplied by the Finnish Red Cross blood service. All TCR-sequenced material derived from peripheral blood: patient blood samples and healthy donor buffy coats. Peripheral blood mononuclear cells were isolated by Ficoll-Hypaque gradient centrifugation. CD4+ cells were magnetically purified from the buffy coats of healthy controls. Genomic DNA was extracted using the Gentra Puregene Cell and Tissue kit, and a Qubit 2.0 fluorometer was used to quantify it. With respect to this clone: Its antigen remains unidentified. Within one base of it there is no much larger clone, and no base qualities were kept.

This TCR derives from a human donor in good health. Rearrangement joined TRBV29-1 to TRBJ2-1; TRBD1 matches 11 bases in the middle. Sequencing used CD4+ T cells from blood buffy coats. The CDR3 reads as follows: CSVRTGGVGNEQFF. Here is the DNA: TGCAGCGTACGGACAGGGGGCGTCGGCAATGAGCAGTTCTTC.